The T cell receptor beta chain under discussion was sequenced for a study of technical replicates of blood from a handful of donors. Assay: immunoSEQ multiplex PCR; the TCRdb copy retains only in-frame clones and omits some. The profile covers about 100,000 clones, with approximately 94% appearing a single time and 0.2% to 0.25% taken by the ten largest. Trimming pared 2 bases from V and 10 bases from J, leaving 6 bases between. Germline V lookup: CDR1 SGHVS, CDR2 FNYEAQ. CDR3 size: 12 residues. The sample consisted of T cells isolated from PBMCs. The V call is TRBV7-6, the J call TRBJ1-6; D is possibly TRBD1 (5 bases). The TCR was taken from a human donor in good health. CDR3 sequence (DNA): TGTGCCAGCAGCTTACAGGGCTCACCCCTCCACTTT. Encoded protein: CASSLQGSPLHF.